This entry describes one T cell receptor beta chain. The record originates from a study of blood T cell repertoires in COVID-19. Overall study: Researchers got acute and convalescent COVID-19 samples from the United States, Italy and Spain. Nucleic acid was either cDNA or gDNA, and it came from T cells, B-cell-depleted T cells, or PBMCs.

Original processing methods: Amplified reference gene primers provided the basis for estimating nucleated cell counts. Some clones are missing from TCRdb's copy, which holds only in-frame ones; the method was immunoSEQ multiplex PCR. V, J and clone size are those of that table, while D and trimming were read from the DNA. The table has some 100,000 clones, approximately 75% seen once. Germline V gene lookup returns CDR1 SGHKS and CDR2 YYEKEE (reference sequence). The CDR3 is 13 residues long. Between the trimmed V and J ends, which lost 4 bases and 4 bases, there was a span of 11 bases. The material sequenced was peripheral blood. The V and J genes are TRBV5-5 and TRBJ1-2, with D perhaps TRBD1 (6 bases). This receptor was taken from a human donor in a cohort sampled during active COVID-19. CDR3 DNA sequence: TGTGCCAGCAGCCAGACAGGCGCCTATGGCTACACCTTC. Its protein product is CASSQTGAYGYTF.